The 6 T cell receptor beta chains in this list originate from one sample, sequenced in a study of shared clonotypes between healthy human individuals. Measured with immunoSEQ multiplex PCR; TCRdb has only the in-frame clones, and not every one. The data show about 2.4 million clones, 90% to 95% seen once. Material: naive CD4+ T cells from PBMCs. Subset meaning: CD45RA+ positively selected. These receptors were obtained from a man aged 18 to 30 in good health. Some clones in this sample may be carry-over from other donors' samples.

The CDR3 coding sequence is TGTGCCAGCAGCTTCCATGCGGGCTACACCTTC. Its protein is CASSFHAGYTF. The V and J genes are TRBV7-9 and TRBJ1-2, with D unclear. Trimming removed 3 bases at V and 8 bases at J, with 7 bases between. CDR1 is SEHNR, CDR2 FQNEAQ, per germline (reference sequence). This CDR3 region has 11 residues.

This chain uses TRBV9 with TRBJ2-3, with D unresolved. CDR3 length: 13 amino acids. V shed 4 bases and J shed 6 bases, with 12 bases lying between them. CDR1 is SGDLS, CDR2 YYNGEE, per germline. The CDR3 region has the DNA TGTGCCAGCAGCCCTCGAATCAGGGATACGCAGTATTTT. This encodes CASSPRIRDTQYF.

The chain combines TRBV6-1 with TRBJ2-7; 8 bases match TRBD1. The CDR3 totals 15 residues. With V trimmed by 2 bases and J by 4 bases, 7 bases remained unmatched. Germline lookup yields CDR1 MNHNS and CDR2 SASEGT. The CDR3 loop reads CASSESWTGWYEQYF. For the CDR3, the DNA is TGTGCCAGCAGTGAATCATGGACAGGGTGGTACGAGCAGTACTTC.

This sequence joins TRBV6-6 and TRBJ2-3, with 9 bases lining up with TRBD2. V lost 6 bases, J lost 5 bases, and 9 bases stayed unmatched. This CDR3 region has 15 residues. The germline CDR1 and CDR2 sequences are MNHNY and SVGAGI (reference sequence). The CDR3 DNA is TGTGCCAGCAGATATCACGCGGGAGGGATAGATACGCAGTATTTT. Protein product: CASRYHAGGIDTQYF.

Details on this clone: The sample holds other DNA sequences that translate to the same CDR3. The gene calls are TRBV28 and TRBJ1-2, with D possibly matching TRBD1 (5 bases). The CDR3 totals 13 residues. The ends were cut back, 1 base at V and 7 bases at J, with 10 bases in the middle. Germline V gene data show CDR1 as MDHEN and CDR2 as SYDVKM. The CDR3 nucleotides are TGTGCCAGCAGTTTATTACAGGAGGGTGGCTACACCTTC. Translated: CASSLLQEGGYTF.

The chain links TRBV19 to TRBJ1-1, with a possible D match to TRBD1 (5 bases). This CDR3 contains 14 residues. CDR1 and CDR2 from the germline V gene are LNHDA and SQIVND (reference sequence). The germline V and J ends were trimmed by 2 bases and 6 bases, with 13 bases remaining between them. CDR3 residues: CASSIWGERPEAFF. CDR3 nucleotide sequence: TGTGCCAGTAGTATATGGGGGGAACGACCTGAAGCTTTCTTT.